This TCR beta chain was sequenced in a study of T cells in women clearing cervical HPV infection (dated by TCRdb to the late 2010s). As for the study more broadly: The cases were 25 to 30 women with histologically confirmed HPV16-related CIN3 or worse, and 2 of those women had invasive cancers. This exploratory proof-of-principle case-control study, nested within the Guanacaste HPV Natural History Study in Costa Rica, compared TCR repertoires among women with different cervical HPV16 outcomes. Blood from cases was drawn at the visit where the lesion was first identified, while blood from controls was drawn once the infection was no longer detected. The approximately 23 controls were women who cleared a single incident HPV16 infection within 12 months without developing precancer or cancer. HLA typing was available for only a few women, so HLA type could not be excluded as a confounder. Cases and controls were matched on age within five years and on year of sample collection. Cases had a median age of roughly 35 years compared with approximately 40 for controls, and baseline characteristics showed no significant differences between the groups. For cases, a median interval of approximately 140 days, with an interquartile range of 90 to 200 days, was observed between lesion detection and blood sampling. The parent cohort enrolled roughly 10,000 women aged 18 or older in Guanacaste, Costa Rica, during about 1992 to 1994 and followed them for roughly seven years. Quality controls consisted of five blinded duplicates per group, for a total of around 60 samples made up of 50 participants and about ten replicates. What the authors observed across the whole study: Cases were distinguished from controls with an estimated AUC of over 0.75 by random forest classifiers combining richness and V gene abundances. TCR repertoire richness was significantly higher in CIN3+ cases than in controls across sequencing depths, while evenness did not differ. The cross-sectional design could not show whether the associations came before the infection or were a result of it, and neither effector/memory subsets nor HPV-specific T cells were isolated. T-cell numbers per sample were unknown, so richness differences could reflect varying T-cell content rather than repertoire biology. Lower TRBV6-7 relative abundance was observed in cases than in controls (around 0.1% versus 0.15%; Bonferroni P = 0.0008).

On this clone itself: Its antigen target is currently unknown. Sequencing ends 3 residues short of the CDR3 end; the germline J gene provides the rest.

Every participant had a single incident cervical HPV16 infection, and women with prevalent HPV16 infections were excluded. Cervical HPV DNA was detected by MY09/MY11 PCR and genotyped by dot-blot hybridization. Around 15 mL of heparinized blood was centrifuged, after which the buffy coat was aliquoted, frozen at -30 degrees C, and then stored at -80 degrees C. QIAGEN kits were used to extract genomic DNA from the buffy coat specimens. The immunoSEQ assay used multiplex PCR to amplify TCR beta CDR3 regions from an average of around 1.2 ug of genomic DNA per sample. The assay corrected primer bias using a complete synthetic TCR repertoire to establish an amplification baseline. Amplicons were sequenced on the Illumina platform. From the authors' description of their analysis: Error correction of the sequences involved clustering with frequency ratios plus a modified nearest-neighbor algorithm, after which the sequences were analyzed in the immunoSEQ Analyzer using IMGT gene definitions. At each rarefaction depth, TCR richness and evenness were averaged over 20 rarefaction repeats, and samples with fewer sequences than the depth were excluded. V, D and J gene relative abundances were compared between groups with Wilcoxon rank sum tests, applying FDR correction. Blinded duplicates gave an intraclass correlation of 95.6% for TCR richness and an average of roughly 76% across 66 gene segments. TCRdb limited this immuneACCESS table to in-frame rearrangements with V and J called. A share of clones is missing; checked studies link under half to unresolved V genes, and the rest is unexplained. V, J and clone size were drawn from that table, and D and trimming were deduced from the DNA. The table for this sample records some 19,000 clones. About 17% of the sample belongs to the ten largest clones.

The CDR3 starts with the cysteine, ends with the phenylalanine, and has 16 residues. The 39 bases shown cover part of the CDR3, and their frame starts at base 1. The germline V gene gives CDR1 as SGHRS and CDR2 as YFSETQ. Deletion took 1 base off V and 1 base off J, with a span of 15 bases between the germline ends. The sample taken for sequencing was blood buffy coat. The sequence links TRBV5-1 to TRBJ2-7; the D region possibly corresponds to TRBD2 (5 bases align). The source is a woman aged 18 to 75 with a cervical HPV16 infection that either progressed to CIN3+ or cleared (not recorded which). The CDR3 has the sequence CASSLSPASGSYEQYF. CDR3 bases read: TGCGCCAGCAGCTTGAGTCCGGCTTCGGGGTCCTACGAG.